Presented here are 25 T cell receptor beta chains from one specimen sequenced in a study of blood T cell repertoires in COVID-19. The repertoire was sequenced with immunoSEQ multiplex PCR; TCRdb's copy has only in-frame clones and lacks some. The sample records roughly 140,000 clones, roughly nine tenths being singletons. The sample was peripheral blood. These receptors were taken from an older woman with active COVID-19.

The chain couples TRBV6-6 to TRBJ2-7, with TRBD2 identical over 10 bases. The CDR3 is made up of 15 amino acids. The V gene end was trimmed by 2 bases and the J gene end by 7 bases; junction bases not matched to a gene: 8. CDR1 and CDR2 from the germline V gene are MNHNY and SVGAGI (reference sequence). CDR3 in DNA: TGTGCCAGCAGTTACGGTCTAGCGGGAGCAGGGGAGCAGTACTTC. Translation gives CASSYGLAGAGEQYF.

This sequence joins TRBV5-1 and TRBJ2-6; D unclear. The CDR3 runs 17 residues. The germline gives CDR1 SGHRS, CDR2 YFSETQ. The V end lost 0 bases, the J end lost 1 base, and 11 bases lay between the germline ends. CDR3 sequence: CASSLDSPPSGANVLTF. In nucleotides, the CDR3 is TGCGCCAGCAGCTTGGATTCCCCCCCATCTGGGGCCAACGTCCTGACTTTC.

CDR3 in DNA: TGCAGCGCAGCACAGGGGTACACTGAAGCTTTCTTT. It codes for CSAAQGYTEAFF. The chain recombines TRBV29-1 with TRBJ1-1; 7 nucleotides agree with TRBD1. V was pared by 7 bases and J by 3 bases, with 5 bases of the junction left unmatched. Germline V gene sequence: CDR1 SQVTM, CDR2 ANQGSEA. The CDR3 is 12 amino acids.

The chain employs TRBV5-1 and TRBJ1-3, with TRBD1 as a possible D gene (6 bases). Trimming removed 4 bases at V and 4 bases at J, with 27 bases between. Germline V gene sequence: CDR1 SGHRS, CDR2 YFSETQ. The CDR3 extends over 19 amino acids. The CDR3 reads CASSLDPTGPSGVGNTIYF. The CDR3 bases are TGCGCCAGCAGCCTAGACCCGACAGGCCCCTCCGGGGTAGGAAACACCATATATTTT.

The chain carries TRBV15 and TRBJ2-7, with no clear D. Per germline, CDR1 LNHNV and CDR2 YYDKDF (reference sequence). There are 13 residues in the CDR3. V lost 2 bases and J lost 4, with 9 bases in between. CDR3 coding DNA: TGTGCCACCAGCAGAAAACAGTATTACGAGCAGTACTTC. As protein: CATSRKQYYEQYF.

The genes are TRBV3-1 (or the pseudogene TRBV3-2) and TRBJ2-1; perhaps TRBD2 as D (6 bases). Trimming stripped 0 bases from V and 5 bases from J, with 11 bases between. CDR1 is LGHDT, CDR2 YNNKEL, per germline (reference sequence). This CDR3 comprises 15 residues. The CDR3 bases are TGTGCCAGCAGCCAAGATACGGGAGCCCACAATGAGCAGTTCTTC. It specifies CASSQDTGAHNEQFF.

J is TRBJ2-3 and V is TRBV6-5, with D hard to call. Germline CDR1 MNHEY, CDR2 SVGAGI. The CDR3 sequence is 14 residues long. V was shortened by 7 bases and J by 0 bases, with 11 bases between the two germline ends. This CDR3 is CASTFCQSTDTQYF. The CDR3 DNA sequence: TGTGCCAGCACCTTTTGTCAGAGCACAGATACGCAGTATTTT.

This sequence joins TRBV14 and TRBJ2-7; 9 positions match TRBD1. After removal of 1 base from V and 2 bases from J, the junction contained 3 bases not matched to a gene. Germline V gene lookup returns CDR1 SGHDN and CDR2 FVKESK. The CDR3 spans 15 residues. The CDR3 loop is CASSQGGTGTYEQYF. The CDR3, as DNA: TGTGCCAGCAGCCAAGGTGGGACAGGGACCTACGAGCAGTACTTC.

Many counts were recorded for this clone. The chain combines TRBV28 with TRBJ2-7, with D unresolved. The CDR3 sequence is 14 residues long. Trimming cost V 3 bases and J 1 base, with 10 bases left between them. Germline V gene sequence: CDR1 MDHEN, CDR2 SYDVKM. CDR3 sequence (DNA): TGTGCCAGCAGTTTTGCGGATCAATCCTACGAGCAGTACTTC. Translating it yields CASSFADQSYEQYF.

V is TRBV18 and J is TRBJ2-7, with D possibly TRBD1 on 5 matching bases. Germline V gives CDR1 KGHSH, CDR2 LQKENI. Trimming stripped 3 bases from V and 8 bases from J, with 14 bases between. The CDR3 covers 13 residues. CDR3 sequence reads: CASSPNPDRQQYF. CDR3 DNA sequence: TGTGCCAGCTCACCGAACCCTGACAGACAGCAGTACTTC.

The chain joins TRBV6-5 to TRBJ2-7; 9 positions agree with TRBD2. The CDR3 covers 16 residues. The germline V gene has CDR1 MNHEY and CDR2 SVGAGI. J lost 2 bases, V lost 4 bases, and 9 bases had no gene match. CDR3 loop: CASSSIGGGRAYEQYF. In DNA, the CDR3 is TGTGCCAGCAGTTCAATCGGGGGCGGGAGGGCCTACGAGCAGTACTTC.

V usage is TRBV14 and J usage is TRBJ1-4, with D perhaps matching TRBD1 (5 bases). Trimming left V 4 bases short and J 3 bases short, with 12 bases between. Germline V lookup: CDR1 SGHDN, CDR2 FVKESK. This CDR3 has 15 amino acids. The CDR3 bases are TGTGCCAGCAGCCGGTGGAGGGGTTCTAATGAAAAACTGTTTTTT. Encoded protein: CASSRWRGSNEKLFF.

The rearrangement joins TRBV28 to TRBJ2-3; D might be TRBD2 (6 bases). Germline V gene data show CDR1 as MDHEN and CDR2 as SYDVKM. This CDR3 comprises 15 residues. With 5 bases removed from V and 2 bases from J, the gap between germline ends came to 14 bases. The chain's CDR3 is CASSNHLAFTDTQYF. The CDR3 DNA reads TGTGCCAGCAGTAATCATCTAGCGTTCACAGATACGCAGTATTTT.

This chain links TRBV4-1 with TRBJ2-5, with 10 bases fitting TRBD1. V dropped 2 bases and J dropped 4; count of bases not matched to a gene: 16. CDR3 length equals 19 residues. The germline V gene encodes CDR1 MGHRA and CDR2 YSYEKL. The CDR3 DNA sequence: TGCGCCAGCAGCCAACATCAGGCCCCCGGGACAGGGGCGTTAGAGACCCAGTACTTC. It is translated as CASSQHQAPGTGALETQYF.

This CDR3 reads CASSGTSGISTGELFF. CDR3 bases: TGTGCCAGCAGTGGGACTAGCGGAATCAGCACCGGGGAGCTGTTTTTT. The genes are TRBV7-2 and TRBJ2-2; 11 positions agree with TRBD2. CDR3 length equals 16 residues. Germline V CDR1 and CDR2: SGHTA, FQGNSA. Germline trimming cut 6 bases from V and 4 bases from J; bases unmatched to any gene: 7.

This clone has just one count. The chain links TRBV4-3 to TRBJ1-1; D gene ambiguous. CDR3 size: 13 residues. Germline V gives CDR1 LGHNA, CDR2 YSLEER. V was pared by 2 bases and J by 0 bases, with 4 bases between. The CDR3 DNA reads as TGCGCCAGCAGCCAATTTATGAACACTGAAGCTTTCTTT. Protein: CASSQFMNTEAFF.

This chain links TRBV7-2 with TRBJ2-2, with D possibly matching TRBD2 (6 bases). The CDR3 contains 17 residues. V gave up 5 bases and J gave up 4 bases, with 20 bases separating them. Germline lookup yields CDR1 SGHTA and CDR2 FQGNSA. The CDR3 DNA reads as TGTGCCAGCAGCCACCGGCGGCTAGCGTTAGGCACCGGGGAGCTGTTTTTT. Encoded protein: CASSHRRLALGTGELFF.

The CDR3 DNA reads as TGTGCCAGCAGCCCCGACGGGACTAGCTTCCACAATGAGCAGTTCTTC. Encoded protein: CASSPDGTSFHNEQFF. The V and J genes are TRBV7-2 and TRBJ2-1, with 9 bases identical to TRBD2. J gave up 5 bases and V 5 bases, and 10 bases lay outside the gene matches. CDR1 is SGHTA and CDR2 is FQGNSA in the germline V gene. The CDR3 runs to 16 residues.

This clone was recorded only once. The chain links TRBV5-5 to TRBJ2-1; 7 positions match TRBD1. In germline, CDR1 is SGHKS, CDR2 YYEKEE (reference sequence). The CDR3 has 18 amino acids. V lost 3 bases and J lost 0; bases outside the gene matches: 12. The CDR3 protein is CASSSRLGQASSYNEQFF. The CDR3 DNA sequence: TGTGCCAGCAGCTCACGATTAGGACAGGCCAGCTCCTACAATGAGCAGTTCTTC.

CDR3 DNA: TGTGCCAGCAGTTTATACCAGGGGGCGAGGGATCAGCCCCAGCATTTT. Protein: CASSLYQGARDQPQHF. This rearrangement joins TRBV28 to TRBJ1-5, with TRBD1 matching over 8 bases. This CDR3 spans 16 amino acids. The junction had 7 bases not matched to a gene; V was cut back by 1 base and J by 5 bases. The germline gives CDR1 MDHEN, CDR2 SYDVKM. Full variable domain (rest looked up from reference TRBV28 and TRBJ1-5): DVKVTQSSRYLVKRTGEKVFLECVQDMDHENMFWYRQDPGLGLRLIYFSYDVKMKEKGDIPEGYSVSREKKERFSLILESASTNQTSMYLCASSLYQGARDQPQHFGDGTRLSIL.

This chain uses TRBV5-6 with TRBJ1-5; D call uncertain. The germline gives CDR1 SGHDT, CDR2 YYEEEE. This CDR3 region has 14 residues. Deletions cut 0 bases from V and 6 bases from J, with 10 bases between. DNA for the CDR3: TGTGCCAGCAGCTTGGGGCCCTTGGTTCAGCCCCAGCATTTT. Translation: CASSLGPLVQPQHF.

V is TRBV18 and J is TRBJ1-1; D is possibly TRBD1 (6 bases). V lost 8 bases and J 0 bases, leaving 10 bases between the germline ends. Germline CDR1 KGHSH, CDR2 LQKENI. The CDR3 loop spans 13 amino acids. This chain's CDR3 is CASTDSMNTEAFF. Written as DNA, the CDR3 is TGTGCCAGCACGGACAGCATGAACACTGAAGCTTTCTTT.

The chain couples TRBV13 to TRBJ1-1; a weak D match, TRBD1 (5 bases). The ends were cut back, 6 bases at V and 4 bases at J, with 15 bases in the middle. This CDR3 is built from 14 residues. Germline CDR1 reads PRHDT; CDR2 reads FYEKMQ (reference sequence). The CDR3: CASRPRGGGTEAFF. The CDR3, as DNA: TGTGCCAGCAGGCCTCGCGGGGGAGGCACTGAAGCTTTCTTT.

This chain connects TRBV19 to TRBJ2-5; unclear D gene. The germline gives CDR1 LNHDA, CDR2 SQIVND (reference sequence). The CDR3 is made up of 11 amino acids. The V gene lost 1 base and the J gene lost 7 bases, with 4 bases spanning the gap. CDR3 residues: CASSIGRTQYF. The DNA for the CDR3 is TGTGCCAGTAGTATAGGTCGGACCCAGTACTTC.

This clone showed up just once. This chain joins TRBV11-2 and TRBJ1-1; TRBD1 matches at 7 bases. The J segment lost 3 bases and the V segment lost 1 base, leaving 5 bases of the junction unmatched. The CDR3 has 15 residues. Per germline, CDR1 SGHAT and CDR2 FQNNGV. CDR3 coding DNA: TGTGCCAGCAGCTTAGGTAGGGGGCGGGACACTGAAGCTTTCTTT. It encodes CASSLGRGRDTEAFF. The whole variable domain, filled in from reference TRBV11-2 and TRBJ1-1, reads EAGVAQSPRYKIIEKRQSVAFWCNPISGHATLYWYQQILGQGPKLLIQFQNNGVVDDSQLPKDRFSAERLKGVDSTLKIQPAKLEDSAVYLCASSLGRGRDTEAFFGQGTRLTVV.